One sample yielded the 30 T cell receptor beta chains listed below, sequenced in a study of blood T cell repertoires in COVID-19. The assay was immunoSEQ multiplex PCR, and TCRdb's table has in-frame clones only and misses some. Of 110,000 or so clones in the sample, more than 70% were seen once. Material for sequencing was peripheral blood. Receptors originate from a woman in her 70s who had recovered from COVID-19.

The rearrangement uses TRBV7-9 and TRBJ2-7; 8 bases are a match to TRBD2. The V and J ends lost 1 base and 4 bases, in that order; junction bases with no gene match: 18. Germline loops: CDR1 SEHNR, CDR2 FQNEAQ (reference sequence). The CDR3 has 19 residues. This CDR3 is CASSLGTTEAGEGRYEQYF. For the CDR3, the DNA is TGTGCCAGCAGCTTAGGGACTACGGAAGCGGGAGAGGGAAGGTACGAGCAGTACTTC.

J is TRBJ2-4 and V is TRBV6-2 or TRBV6-3; a weak D match, TRBD2 (6 bases). V was pared by 0 bases and J by 8 bases, with 14 bases between. CDR3 length: 15 residues. Germline V lookup: CDR1 MNHEY, CDR2 SVGEGT. This CDR3 is CASSYSLGGTDIQYF. CDR3 DNA sequence: TGTGCCAGCAGTTACTCGTTAGGCGGGACCGACATTCAGTACTTC.

The rearrangement links TRBV7-3 to TRBJ2-1; tentative D call: TRBD2 (7 bases). The CDR3 runs 13 residues. CDR1 is SGHTA and CDR2 is FQGTGA in the germline V gene. Trimming took 0 bases from V and 8 from J, leaving 8 bases between them. The DNA of the CDR3 is TGTGCCAGCAGCTTAACGGGGGGGCATGAGCAGTTCTTC. Translated, it gives CASSLTGGHEQFF. The full variable domain, completed using reference TRBV7-3 and TRBJ2-1, is GAGVSQTPSNKVTEKGKYVELRCDPISGHTALYWYRQSLGQGPEFLIYFQGTGAADDSGLPNDRFFAVRPEGSVSTLKIQRTERGDSAVYLCASSLTGGHEQFFGPGTRLTVL.

CDR3 DNA: TGTGCCAGCAGCTTAGGTATCCATCAGCCCCAGCATTTT. Its translation is CASSLGIHQPQHF. The gene calls are TRBV7-2 and TRBJ1-5; D ambiguous. V was clipped by 1 base and J by 5 bases, with 6 bases between them. Germline CDR1 is SGHTA and CDR2 is FQGNSA. The CDR3 has 13 amino acids.

The gene calls are TRBV28 and TRBJ1-2; 7 bases are shared with TRBD1. The V and J ends lost 3 bases and 3 bases, in that order; junction bases with no gene match: 13. This CDR3 region has 17 residues. The germline CDR1 and CDR2 sequences are MDHEN and SYDVKM. CDR3 coding DNA: TGTGCCAGCAGTTTTTCCCCCCGGACAGGTTTGGACTATGGCTACACCTTC. Protein product: CASSFSPRTGLDYGYTF.

This sequence joins TRBV15 and TRBJ1-2; D is unresolved. CDR1 is LNHNV and CDR2 is YYDKDF in the germline V gene (reference sequence). The length of the CDR3 is 15 residues. V lost 1 base to trimming and J lost 0 bases, with 9 bases between them. CDR3 in amino acids: CATSRVREANYGYTF. Here the CDR3 DNA reads TGTGCCACCAGCAGAGTGAGGGAAGCTAACTATGGCTACACCTTC.

The J gene is TRBJ2-3, the V gene TRBV9, with 7 bases lining up with TRBD2. CDR1 and CDR2 from the germline V gene are SGDLS and YYNGEE. V lost 3 bases, J lost 2 bases, and 9 bases stayed unmatched. The CDR3 extends over 16 amino acids. The CDR3 bases are TGTGCCAGCAGCGCCGCTAGCGGCCTTTCCACAGATACGCAGTATTTT. The encoded protein is CASSAASGLSTDTQYF.

This chain connects TRBV5-4 to TRBJ2-6; D is uncertain. CDR3 length: 16 amino acids. The germline gives CDR1 SGHNT, CDR2 YYREEE (reference sequence). The germline V and J ends were trimmed by 4 bases and 1 base, with 12 bases remaining between them. The CDR3 DNA reads TGTGCCAGCAGCCAAGACGCCGGGTCTGGGGCCAACGTCCTGACTTTC. Translated, it gives CASSQDAGSGANVLTF.

The V and J genes are TRBV9 and TRBJ2-3; 7 nucleotides line up with TRBD1. This CDR3 is built from 15 residues. Germline loops: CDR1 SGDLS, CDR2 YYNGEE. Unmatched junction bases numbered 10, after V lost 3 bases and J lost 6 bases. The CDR3 region is CASSARQGSVDTQYF. CDR3 DNA: TGTGCCAGCAGCGCCAGACAGGGATCTGTCGATACGCAGTATTTT.

The J gene is TRBJ2-3, the V gene TRBV5-1; 12 nucleotides match TRBD2. The CDR3 is made up of 17 amino acids. J lost 1 base, V lost 4 bases, and 7 bases had no gene match. Germline CDR1 and CDR2: SGHRS and YFSETQ. CDR3 in amino acids: CASSGRGLAGRTDTQYF. CDR3 in DNA: TGCGCCAGCAGCGGGCGAGGACTAGCGGGACGCACAGATACGCAGTATTTT. The variable domain in full, completed from reference TRBV5-1 and TRBJ2-3, reads KAGVTQTPRYLIKTRGQQVTLSCSPISGHRSVSWYQQTPGQGLQFLFEYFSETQRNKGNFPGRFSGRQFSNSRSEMNVSTLELGDSALYLCASSGRGLAGRTDTQYFGPGTRLTVL.

This chain connects TRBV19 to TRBJ2-7; TRBD2 might be the D (5 bases). Between the trimmed V and J ends, which lost 4 bases and 6 bases, there was a span of 16 bases. This CDR3 has 14 residues. From germline, CDR1 is LNHDA and CDR2 SQIVND (reference sequence). The CDR3 DNA reads as TGTGCCAGTAGTACCCCTGGAGGAGGCCCCGAGCAGTACTTC. As protein: CASSTPGGGPEQYF.

The sample holds one count of this clone. J is TRBJ1-6 and V is TRBV3-1 (or the pseudogene TRBV3-2); 8 bases line up with TRBD1. Germline V lookup: CDR1 LGHDT, CDR2 YNNKEL (reference sequence). The CDR3 totals 15 residues. J gave up 10 bases and V 4 bases, and 9 bases lay outside the gene matches. CDR3 nucleotide sequence: TGTGCCAGCAGCCCGGGACAGGTGAATGGGTCACCCCTCCACTTT. Protein: CASSPGQVNGSPLHF.

The chain couples TRBV10-3 to TRBJ1-1; D perhaps matches TRBD1 (5 bases). The CDR3 is 15 amino acids. V dropped 2 bases and J dropped 1 base, with 11 bases sitting between them. Germline CDR1 is ENHRY and CDR2 is SYGVKD. DNA of the CDR3: TGTGCCATCAGTGAGCCAGGGCGGGAGAACACTGAAGCTTTCTTT. It translates to CAISEPGRENTEAFF.

The chain joins TRBV27 to TRBJ1-2, with D unresolved. The germline V gene has CDR1 MNHEY and CDR2 SMNVEV (reference sequence). V was shortened by 5 bases and J by 4 bases, with 14 bases between the two germline ends. The CDR3 totals 14 residues. The CDR3 sequence is CASSPREGSYGYTF. The DNA for the CDR3 is TGTGCCAGCAGTCCCCGGGAAGGGAGCTATGGCTACACCTTC.

The J gene is TRBJ2-5, the V gene TRBV19, with TRBD2 identical over 15 bases. The CDR3 is 17 amino acids. Germline CDR1 and CDR2: LNHDA and SQIVND (reference sequence). The V and J ends lost 5 bases and 4 bases, in that order; junction bases with no gene match: 8. The CDR3 DNA is TGTGCCAGTAGTCCGGGACTAGCGGGAGGCTGGGGAGAGACCCAGTACTTC. Protein: CASSPGLAGGWGETQYF.

CDR3 coding DNA: TGTGCCAGCAGCTTAGGATCCGGGAGAGAGTACTTC. This gives the protein CASSLGSGREYF. This chain connects TRBV7-9 to TRBJ2-7, with D perhaps matching TRBD2 (6 bases). V lost 1 base and J 11 bases, leaving 12 bases between the germline ends. The CDR3 is 12 amino acids. Germline V gene sequence: CDR1 SEHNR, CDR2 FQNEAQ (reference sequence). Drawing the rest from reference TRBV7-9 and TRBJ2-7, the complete variable domain is DTGVSQNPRHKITKRGQNVTFRCDPISEHNRLYWYRQTLGQGPEFLTYFQNEAQLEKSRLLSDRFSAERPKGSFSTLEIQRTEQGDSAMYLCASSLGSGREYFGPGTRLTVT.

J is TRBJ2-5 and V is TRBV5-5; TRBD1 might be the D (5 bases). V was shortened by 2 bases and J by 2 bases, with 13 bases between the two germline ends. The CDR3 has 15 amino acids. Germline V CDR1 and CDR2: SGHKS, YYEKEE (reference sequence). This CDR3 is CASSLARVRQETQYF. In DNA form, the CDR3 reads TGTGCCAGCAGCTTAGCCAGGGTTCGGCAAGAGACCCAGTACTTC.

The V call is TRBV4-3, the J call TRBJ1-2, with D tentatively TRBD1 (6 bases). V dropped 2 bases and J dropped 8 bases, with 18 bases sitting between them. The length of the CDR3 is 15 residues. From germline, CDR1 is LGHNA and CDR2 YSLEER. CDR3 in DNA: TGCGCCAGCAGCCAACCGGGTGGCCGGGGGGCAGGCTACACCTTC. Translation: CASSQPGGRGAGYTF.

This sequence joins TRBV28 and TRBJ2-3; D call uncertain. The CDR3 runs 13 residues. Germline CDR1 MDHEN, CDR2 SYDVKM. The V end was cut by 7 bases, the J end by 1 base, with 9 bases between. CDR3 loop: CASTPPGTDTQYF. The CDR3 nucleotides are TGTGCCAGCACCCCGCCAGGCACAGATACGCAGTATTTT.

V is TRBV11-3 and J is TRBJ2-5; 7 bases line up with TRBD2. Trimming cost V 5 bases and J 7 bases; bases outside gene matches: 7. CDR1 and CDR2 (germline): SGHNT, YENEEA. The length of the CDR3 is 13 residues. The CDR3, as DNA: TGTGCCAGCAGCCTCCGGGGGGAAGGGACCCAGTACTTC. It encodes CASSLRGEGTQYF.

The chain has TRBV6-5 and TRBJ1-6; D gene unclear. The CDR3 is made up of 15 amino acids. Germline V lookup: CDR1 MNHEY, CDR2 SVGAGI. The V end was cut by 3 bases, the J end by 6 bases, with 12 bases between. CDR3 bases: TGTGCCAGCAGTTATTCCCGTACTCTTAATTCACCCCTCCACTTT. Amino acids: CASSYSRTLNSPLHF.

The chain combines TRBV2 with TRBJ1-6; D is possibly TRBD1 (5 bases). The CDR3 runs 15 residues. Germline V gene sequence: CDR1 SNHLY, CDR2 FYNNEI. Trimming removed 6 bases at V and 5 bases at J, with 14 bases between. CDR3 residues: CASRGGRVNNSPLHF. CDR3 coding DNA: TGTGCCAGCAGGGGCGGCAGGGTAAATAATTCACCCCTCCACTTT. Full variable domain (rest looked up from reference TRBV2 and TRBJ1-6): EPEVTQTPSHQVTQMGQEVILRCVPISNHLYFYWYRQILGQKVEFLVSFYNNEISEKSEIFDDQFSVERPDGSNFTLKIRSTKLEDSAMYFCASRGGRVNNSPLHFGNGTRLTVT.

This rearrangement joins TRBV11-2 to TRBJ2-7; D is unresolved. The CDR3 totals 13 residues. Germline values: CDR1 SGHAT, CDR2 FQNNGV. Trimming cost V 3 bases and J 1 base, with 7 bases left between them. CDR3 bases: TGTGCCAGCAGCTTCTCCTTGTCCTACGAGCAGTACTTC. Translating it yields CASSFSLSYEQYF. Full variable domain (rest looked up from reference TRBV11-2 and TRBJ2-7): EAGVAQSPRYKIIEKRQSVAFWCNPISGHATLYWYQQILGQGPKLLIQFQNNGVVDDSQLPKDRFSAERLKGVDSTLKIQPAKLEDSAVYLCASSFSLSYEQYFGPGTRLTVT.

The chain couples TRBV11-3 to TRBJ2-5, with no clear D. Germline assignment: CDR1 SGHNT and CDR2 YENEEA. CDR3 length: 12 residues. Between the trimmed V and J ends, which lost 5 bases and 7 bases, there was a span of 11 bases. CDR3 bases: TGTGCCAGCAGCCCACGATCCGGGACCCAGTACTTC. This gives the protein CASSPRSGTQYF.

The V gene is TRBV6-2 or TRBV6-3, the J gene TRBJ2-7, with 9 bases lining up with TRBD1. Germline loops: CDR1 MNHEY, CDR2 SVGEGT. The CDR3 length is 16 residues. V lost 5 bases to trimming and J lost 0 bases; unmatched junction nucleotides: 8. CDR3: CASSASRDRASYEQYF. CDR3 nucleotide sequence: TGTGCCAGCAGTGCTTCCCGGGACAGGGCCTCCTACGAGCAGTACTTC.

V usage is TRBV7-2 and J usage is TRBJ1-5; 10 bases match TRBD1. The CDR3 sequence is 17 residues long. V shed 5 bases and J 1 base; nucleotides not matched to a gene: 8. Germline CDR1 SGHTA, CDR2 FQGNSA. CDR3 residues: CASSPTGGPESNQPQHF. In DNA, the CDR3 is TGTGCCAGCAGCCCGACAGGGGGCCCGGAAAGCAATCAGCCCCAGCATTTT.

The rearrangement joins TRBV28 to TRBJ2-3, with TRBD2 matching over 7 bases. V dropped 4 bases and J dropped 4; count of bases not matched to a gene: 8. Germline values: CDR1 MDHEN, CDR2 SYDVKM. The CDR3 is made up of 15 amino acids. In DNA form, the CDR3 reads TGTGCCAGCAGTTCCTCCTGGGACTACGCAGATACGCAGTATTTT. It codes for CASSSSWDYADTQYF.

J is TRBJ1-2 and V is TRBV14; tentative D call: TRBD1 (6 bases). The CDR3 runs 17 residues. Germline lookup yields CDR1 SGHDN and CDR2 FVKESK. V was trimmed by 0 bases and J by 5 bases, leaving 19 bases between them. The CDR3 is CASSQDGGHPSPYGYTF. CDR3 sequence (DNA): TGTGCCAGCAGCCAAGATGGGGGCCACCCCAGCCCATATGGCTACACCTTC.

V is TRBV28 and J is TRBJ1-4; D gene unclear. V was pared by 5 bases and J by 0 bases, with 10 bases between. The CDR3 loop spans 15 amino acids. Looked up from germline, CDR1 is MDHEN and CDR2 is SYDVKM. CDR3 sequence (DNA): TGTGCCAGCAGTCCTCCGGTGACAACTAATGAAAAACTGTTTTTT. This encodes CASSPPVTTNEKLFF.

The V call is TRBV4-3, the J call TRBJ2-1; 7 nucleotides match TRBD1. From germline, CDR1 is LGHNA and CDR2 YSLEER. This CDR3 contains 12 residues. The V and J ends lost 8 bases and 8 bases, in that order; junction bases with no gene match: 6. CDR3 amino acids: CASADRVDEQFF. DNA for the CDR3: TGCGCCAGCGCCGACAGGGTTGATGAGCAGTTCTTC.